The 10 T cell receptor beta chains below all came from one sample that was sequenced in a study of OX40 agonist ivuxolimab in advanced cancers. Only in-frame clones appear in the TCRdb table, and some are missing; sequencing was by immunoSEQ multiplex PCR. This table has about 25,000 clones, 70% to 90% appearing once. The sequencing used CD4+ or CD8+ T cells sorted from blood, collected in a trial of the OX40 agonist ivuxolimab. Every receptor here comes from an adult with an advanced solid tumor such as melanoma, head and neck, liver or kidney cancer.

For the CDR3, the DNA is TGTGCCAGCAGCAACGGGGGAGATCAGCCCCAGCATTTT. This codes for CASSNGGDQPQHF. The V gene is TRBV6-5, the J gene TRBJ1-5; TRBD1 is a possible D gene (5 bases). Trimming took off 6 bases at V and 5 bases at J, with 11 bases between the two ends. Germline V gene lookup returns CDR1 MNHEY and CDR2 SVGAGI. The CDR3 is made up of 13 amino acids.

This chain uses TRBV5-5 with TRBJ2-1, with D perhaps TRBD2 (5 bases). Per germline, CDR1 SGHKS and CDR2 YYEKEE (reference sequence). Trimming shortened V by 1 base and J by 12 bases, and 11 bases separated the two germline ends. The CDR3 loop spans 12 amino acids. The CDR3: CASSLTSSGQFF. The CDR3 coding sequence is TGTGCCAGCAGCTTGACTAGTTCAGGGCAGTTCTTC.

The V call is TRBV29-1, the J call TRBJ1-1; D is possibly TRBD1 (5 bases). The CDR3 has 15 amino acids. V was cut by 0 bases and J by 10 bases, with 21 bases left in between. Germline lookup yields CDR1 SQVTM and CDR2 ANQGSEA. CDR3 protein: CSVEDNGGDLITAFF. CDR3 bases: TGCAGCGTTGAAGATAACGGGGGGGATCTTATCACAGCTTTCTTT.

This chain links TRBV29-1 with TRBJ2-5; no clear D gene. Germline V CDR1 and CDR2: SQVTM, ANQGSEA. CDR3 length: 12 amino acids. V lost 1 base and J lost 3, with 6 bases in between. CDR3 coding DNA: TGCAGCGTTGAAGGGGCAGAAGAGACCCAGTACTTC. Residues: CSVEGAEETQYF.

This chain connects TRBV6-1 to TRBJ2-7; D remains unclear. This CDR3 comprises 12 residues. Germline assignment: CDR1 MNHNS and CDR2 SASEGT. Trimming took 10 bases from V and 7 from J, leaving 17 bases between them. CDR3 in DNA: TGTGCCACCGCCCGAGACCCGGTGGAGCAGTACTTC. It translates to CATARDPVEQYF.

The rearrangement links TRBV7-9 to TRBJ2-7; 13 bases are shared with TRBD2. This CDR3 region has 14 residues. J was trimmed by 7 bases and V by 3 bases; bases with no gene match: 3. Germline lookup yields CDR1 SEHNR and CDR2 FQNEAQ (reference sequence). CDR3 in amino acids: CASSFGLAGEEQYF. As DNA, the CDR3 is TGTGCCAGCAGCTTCGGACTAGCGGGAGAGGAGCAGTACTTC.

Within the sample, this clone is medium-sized. The chain has TRBV7-9 and TRBJ2-7; 8 bases line up with TRBD2. With V trimmed by 5 bases and J by 0 bases, 6 bases remained unmatched. The CDR3 spans 15 residues. Germline V gene data show CDR1 as SEHNR and CDR2 as FQNEAQ (reference sequence). In DNA, the CDR3 is TGTGCCAGCAGCCCGGGCGGGGGGAGCTCCTACGAGCAGTACTTC. This encodes CASSPGGGSSYEQYF.

This chain uses TRBV7-7 with TRBJ2-2, with D unclear. Trimming removed 5 bases from V and 4 bases from J, with 8 bases in between. The CDR3 runs 13 residues. Germline V gene sequence: CDR1 SSHAT, CDR2 FNYEAQ (reference sequence). DNA of the CDR3: TGTGCCAGCAGCCCGGCTAGCACCGGGGAGCTGTTTTTT. Protein product: CASSPASTGELFF.

The chain links TRBV29-1 to TRBJ2-5; 11 bases agree with TRBD2. CDR3 length equals 16 residues. Losses at the gene ends were 5 bases for V and 1 base for J; bases not matched to a gene: 9. Germline V gene sequence: CDR1 SQVTM, CDR2 ANQGSEA. The CDR3 DNA sequence: TGCAGCGTTTATTTTATAGCGGGAGGGGGCCAAGAGACCCAGTACTTC. Its protein is CSVYFIAGGGQETQYF. Variable domain in full (rest from reference TRBV29-1 and TRBJ2-5): SAVISQKPSRDICQRGTSLTIQCQVDSQVTMMFWYRQQPGQSLTLIATANQGSEATYESGFVIDKFPISRPNLTFSTLTVSNMSPEDSSIYLCSVYFIAGGGQETQYFGPGTRLLVL.

The gene calls are TRBV19 and TRBJ2-1, with 10 bases identical to TRBD2. This CDR3 has 18 amino acids. CDR1 and CDR2 from the germline V gene are LNHDA and SQIVND (reference sequence). V shed 5 bases, J shed 5 bases, and the junction held 15 bases outside the gene matches. The chain's CDR3 is CASSAALAGEPSHNEQFF. CDR3 nucleotide sequence: TGTGCCAGTAGTGCCGCCCTAGCGGGAGAGCCCTCGCACAATGAGCAGTTCTTC.